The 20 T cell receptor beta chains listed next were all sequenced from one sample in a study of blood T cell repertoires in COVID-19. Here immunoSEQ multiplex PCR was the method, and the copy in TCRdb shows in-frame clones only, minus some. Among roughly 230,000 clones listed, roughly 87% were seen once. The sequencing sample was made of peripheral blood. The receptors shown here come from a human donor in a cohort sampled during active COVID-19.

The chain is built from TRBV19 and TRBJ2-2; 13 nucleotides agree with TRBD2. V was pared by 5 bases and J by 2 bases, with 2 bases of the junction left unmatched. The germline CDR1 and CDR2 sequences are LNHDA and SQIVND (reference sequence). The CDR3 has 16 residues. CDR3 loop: CASSWTSGGNTGELFF. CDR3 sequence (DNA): TGTGCCAGTAGTTGGACTAGCGGGGGTAACACCGGGGAGCTGTTTTTT.

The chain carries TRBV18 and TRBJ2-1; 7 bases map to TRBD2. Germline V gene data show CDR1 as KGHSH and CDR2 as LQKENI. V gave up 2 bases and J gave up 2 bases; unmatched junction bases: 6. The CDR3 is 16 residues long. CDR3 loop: CASSPIPAGTYNEQFF. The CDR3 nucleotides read TGTGCCAGCTCACCAATCCCAGCGGGAACCTACAATGAGCAGTTCTTC.

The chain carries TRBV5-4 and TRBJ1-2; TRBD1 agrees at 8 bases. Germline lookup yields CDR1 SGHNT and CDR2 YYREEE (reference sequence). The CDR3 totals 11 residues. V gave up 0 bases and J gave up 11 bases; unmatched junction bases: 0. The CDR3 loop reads CASSLGQGYTF. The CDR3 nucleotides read TGTGCCAGCAGCTTGGGACAGGGGTACACCTTC.

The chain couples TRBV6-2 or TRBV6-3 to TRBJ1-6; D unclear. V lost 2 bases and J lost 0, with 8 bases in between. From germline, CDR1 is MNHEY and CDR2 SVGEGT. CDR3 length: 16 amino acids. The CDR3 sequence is CASSYPKSSYNSPLHF. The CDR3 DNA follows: TGTGCCAGCAGTTACCCGAAGAGCTCCTATAATTCACCCCTCCACTTT.

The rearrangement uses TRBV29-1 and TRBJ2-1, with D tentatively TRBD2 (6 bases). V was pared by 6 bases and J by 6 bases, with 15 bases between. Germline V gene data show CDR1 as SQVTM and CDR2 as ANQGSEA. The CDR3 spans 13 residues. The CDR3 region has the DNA TGCAGCGTCACTCTCCGGGGGTCCAATGAGCAGTTCTTC. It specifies CSVTLRGSNEQFF.

CDR3 sequence reads: CAISFSGNTIYF. The CDR3 nucleotides read TGTGCCATCTCCTTCTCTGGAAACACCATATATTTT. The chain uses TRBV10-3 and TRBJ1-3; D gene unclear. The CDR3 extends over 12 amino acids. Germline assignment: CDR1 ENHRY and CDR2 SYGVKD. Trimming stripped 8 bases from V and 0 bases from J, with 5 bases between.

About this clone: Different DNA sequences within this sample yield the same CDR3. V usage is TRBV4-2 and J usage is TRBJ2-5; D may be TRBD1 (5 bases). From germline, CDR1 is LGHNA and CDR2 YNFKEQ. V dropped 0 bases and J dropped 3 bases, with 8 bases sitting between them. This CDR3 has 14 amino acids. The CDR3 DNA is TGTGCCAGCAGCCAAGATGCCAGGGAAGAGACCCAGTACTTC. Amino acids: CASSQDAREETQYF.

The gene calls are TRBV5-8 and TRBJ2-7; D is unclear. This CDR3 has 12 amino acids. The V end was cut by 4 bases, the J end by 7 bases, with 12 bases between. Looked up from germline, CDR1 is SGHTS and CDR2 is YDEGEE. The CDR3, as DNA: TGTGCCAGCAGCCACCCATTCGGGGAGCAGTACTTC. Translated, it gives CASSHPFGEQYF.

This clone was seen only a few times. The CDR3 DNA reads as TGTGCCAGCAGCCGCGAGGACAGGAACCTCTACGAGCAGTACTTC. Its protein is CASSREDRNLYEQYF. The chain links TRBV6-5 to TRBJ2-7; 7 bases map to TRBD1. Germline V gives CDR1 MNHEY, CDR2 SVGAGI. V was clipped by 6 bases and J by 3 bases; unmatched bases: 11. CDR3 size: 15 residues.

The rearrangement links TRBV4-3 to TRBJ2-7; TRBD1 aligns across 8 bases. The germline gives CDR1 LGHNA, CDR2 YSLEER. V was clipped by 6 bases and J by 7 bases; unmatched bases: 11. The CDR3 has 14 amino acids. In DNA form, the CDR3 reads TGCGCCAGCAGTAACGGACAGGGCCGGGGGGAGCAGTACTTC. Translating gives CASSNGQGRGEQYF.

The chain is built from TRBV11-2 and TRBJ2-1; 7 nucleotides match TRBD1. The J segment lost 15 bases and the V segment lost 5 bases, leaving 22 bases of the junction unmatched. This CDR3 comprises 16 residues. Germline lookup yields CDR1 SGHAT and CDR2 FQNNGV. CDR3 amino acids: CASSPRTGGRVWGRFF. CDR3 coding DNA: TGTGCCAGCAGCCCCCGGACAGGCGGAAGGGTCTGGGGCCGGTTCTTC.

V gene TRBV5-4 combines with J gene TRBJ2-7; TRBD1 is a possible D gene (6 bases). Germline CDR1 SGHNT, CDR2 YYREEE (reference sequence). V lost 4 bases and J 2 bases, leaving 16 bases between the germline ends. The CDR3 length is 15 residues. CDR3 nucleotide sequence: TGTGCCAGCAGCCCAAACCCGCAGGGGCCCTACGAGCAGTACTTC. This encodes CASSPNPQGPYEQYF.

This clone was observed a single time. The CDR3 nucleotides read TGTGCCAGCAGTTTGATCGGAGACGAGCAGTACTTC. Its translation is CASSLIGDEQYF. This chain joins TRBV12-3 or TRBV12-4 and TRBJ2-7; D gene unclear. This CDR3 comprises 12 residues. The V gene lost 3 bases and the J gene lost 5 bases, with 8 bases spanning the gap.

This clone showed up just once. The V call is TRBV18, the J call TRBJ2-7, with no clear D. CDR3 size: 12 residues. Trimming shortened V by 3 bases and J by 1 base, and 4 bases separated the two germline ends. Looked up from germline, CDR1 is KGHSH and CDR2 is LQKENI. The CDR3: CASSPRSYEQYF. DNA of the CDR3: TGTGCCAGCTCACCCAGATCCTACGAGCAGTACTTC.

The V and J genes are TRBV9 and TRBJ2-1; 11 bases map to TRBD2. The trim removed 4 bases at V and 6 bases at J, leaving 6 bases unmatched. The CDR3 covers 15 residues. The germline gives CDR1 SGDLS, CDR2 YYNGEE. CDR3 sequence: CASSIGTSGFNEQFF. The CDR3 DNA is TGTGCCAGCAGCATTGGGACTAGCGGCTTCAATGAGCAGTTCTTC.

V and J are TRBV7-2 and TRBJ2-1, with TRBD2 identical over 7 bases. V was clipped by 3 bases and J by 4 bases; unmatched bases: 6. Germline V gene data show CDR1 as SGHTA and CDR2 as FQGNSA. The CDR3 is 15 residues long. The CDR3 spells CASSLERGPYNEQFF. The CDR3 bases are TGTGCCAGCAGCTTGGAGCGGGGTCCTTACAATGAGCAGTTCTTC.

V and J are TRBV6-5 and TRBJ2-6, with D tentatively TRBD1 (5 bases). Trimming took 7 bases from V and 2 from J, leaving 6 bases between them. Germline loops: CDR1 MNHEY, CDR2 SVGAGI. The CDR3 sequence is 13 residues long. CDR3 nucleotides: TGTGCCAGCAAAGGGGCTGGGGCCAACGTCCTGACTTTC. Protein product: CASKGAGANVLTF.

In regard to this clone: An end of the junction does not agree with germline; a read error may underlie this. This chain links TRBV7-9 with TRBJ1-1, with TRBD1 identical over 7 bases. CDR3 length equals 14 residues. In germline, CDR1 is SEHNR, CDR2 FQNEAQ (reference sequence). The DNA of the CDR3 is TGTGCCAGCAGCCTAGCCCCAGGGGGCACTGAAGCTTTCTTT. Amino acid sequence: CASSLAPGGTEAFF. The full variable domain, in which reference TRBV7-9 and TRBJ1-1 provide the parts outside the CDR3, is DTGVSQNPRHKITKRGQNVTFRCDPISEHNRLYWYRQTLGQGPEFLTYFQNEAQLEKSRLLSDRFSAERPKGSFSTLEIQRTEQGDSAMYLCASSLAPGGTEAFFGQGTRLTVV.

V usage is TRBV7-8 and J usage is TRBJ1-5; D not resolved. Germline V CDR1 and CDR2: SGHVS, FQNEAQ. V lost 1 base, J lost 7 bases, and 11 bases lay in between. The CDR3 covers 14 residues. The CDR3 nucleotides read TGTGCCAGCAGCTTAGGGGGAGGGTACCAGCCCCAGCATTTT. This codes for CASSLGGGYQPQHF. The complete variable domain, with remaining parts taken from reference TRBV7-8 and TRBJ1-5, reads GAGVSQSPRYKVAKRGQDVALRCDPISGHVSLFWYQQALGQGPEFLTYFQNEAQLDKSGLPSDRFFAERPEGSVSTLKIQRTQQEDSAVYLCASSLGGGYQPQHFGDGTRLSIL.

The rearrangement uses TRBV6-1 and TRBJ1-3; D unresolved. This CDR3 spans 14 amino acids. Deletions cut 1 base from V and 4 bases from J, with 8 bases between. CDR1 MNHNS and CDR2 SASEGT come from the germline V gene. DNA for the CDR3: TGTGCCAGCAGTGAAGTCACGAGGGGAAACACCATATATTTT. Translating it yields CASSEVTRGNTIYF.